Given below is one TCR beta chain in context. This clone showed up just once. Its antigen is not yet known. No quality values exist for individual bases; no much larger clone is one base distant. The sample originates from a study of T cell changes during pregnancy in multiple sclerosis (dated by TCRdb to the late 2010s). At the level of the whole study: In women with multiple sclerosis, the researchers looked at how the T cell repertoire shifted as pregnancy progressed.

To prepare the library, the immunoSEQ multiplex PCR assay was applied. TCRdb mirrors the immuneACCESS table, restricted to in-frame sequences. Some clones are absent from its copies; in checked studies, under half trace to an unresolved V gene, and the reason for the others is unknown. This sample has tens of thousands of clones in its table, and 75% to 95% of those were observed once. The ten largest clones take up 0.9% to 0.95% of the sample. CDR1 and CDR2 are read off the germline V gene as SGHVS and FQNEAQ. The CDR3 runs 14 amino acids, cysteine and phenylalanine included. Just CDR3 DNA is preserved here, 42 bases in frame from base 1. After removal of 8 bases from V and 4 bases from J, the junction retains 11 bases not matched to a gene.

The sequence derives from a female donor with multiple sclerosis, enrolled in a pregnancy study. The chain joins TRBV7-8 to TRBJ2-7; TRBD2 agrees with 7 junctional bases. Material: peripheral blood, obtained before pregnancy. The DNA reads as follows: TGTGCCAGCCTTCGGGAGGCCTCGAATTACGAGCAGTACTTC. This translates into CASLREASNYEQYF.